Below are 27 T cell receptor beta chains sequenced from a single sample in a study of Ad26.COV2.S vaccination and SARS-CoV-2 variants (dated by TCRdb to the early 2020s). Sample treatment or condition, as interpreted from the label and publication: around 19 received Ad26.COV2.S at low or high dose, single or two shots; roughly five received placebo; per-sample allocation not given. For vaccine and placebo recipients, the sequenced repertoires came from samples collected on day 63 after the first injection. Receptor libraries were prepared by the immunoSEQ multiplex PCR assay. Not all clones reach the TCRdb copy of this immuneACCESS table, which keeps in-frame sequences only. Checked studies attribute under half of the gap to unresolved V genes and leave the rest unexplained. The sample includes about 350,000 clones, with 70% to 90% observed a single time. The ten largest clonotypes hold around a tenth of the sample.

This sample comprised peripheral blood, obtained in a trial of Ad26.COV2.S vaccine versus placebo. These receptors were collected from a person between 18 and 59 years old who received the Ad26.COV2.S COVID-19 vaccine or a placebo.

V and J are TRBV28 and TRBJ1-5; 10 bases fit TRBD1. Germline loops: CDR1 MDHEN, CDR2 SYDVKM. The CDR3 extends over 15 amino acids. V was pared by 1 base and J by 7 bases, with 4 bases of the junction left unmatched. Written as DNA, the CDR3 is TGTGCCAGCAGTTTATTTGGGACAGGGGAACAGCCCCAGCATTTT. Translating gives CASSLFGTGEQPQHF.

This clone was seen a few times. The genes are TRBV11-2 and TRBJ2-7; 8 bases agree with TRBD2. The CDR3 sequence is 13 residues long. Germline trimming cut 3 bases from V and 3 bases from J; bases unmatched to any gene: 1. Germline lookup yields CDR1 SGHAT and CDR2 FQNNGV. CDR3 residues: CASSFTSGYEQYF. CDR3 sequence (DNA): TGTGCCAGCAGCTTTACTAGCGGCTACGAGCAGTACTTC.

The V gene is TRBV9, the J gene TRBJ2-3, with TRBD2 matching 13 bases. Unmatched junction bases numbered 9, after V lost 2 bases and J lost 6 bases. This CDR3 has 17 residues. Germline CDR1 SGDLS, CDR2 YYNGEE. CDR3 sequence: CASSVSTSGGAVDTQYF. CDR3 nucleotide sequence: TGTGCCAGCAGCGTGAGCACTAGCGGGGGGGCCGTGGATACGCAGTATTTT.

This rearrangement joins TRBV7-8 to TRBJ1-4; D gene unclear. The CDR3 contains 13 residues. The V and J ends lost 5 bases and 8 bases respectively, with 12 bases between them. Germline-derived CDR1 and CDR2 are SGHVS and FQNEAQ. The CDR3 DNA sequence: TGTGCCAGCAGCCCCCCCCGCGGGGAAAAACTGTTTTTT. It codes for CASSPPRGEKLFF.

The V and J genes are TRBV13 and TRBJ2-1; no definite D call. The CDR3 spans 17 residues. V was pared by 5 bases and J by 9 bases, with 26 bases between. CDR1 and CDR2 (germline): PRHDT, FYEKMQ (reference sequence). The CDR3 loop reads CASSPTPLYSGTVEQFF. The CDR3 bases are TGTGCCAGCAGCCCTACCCCATTGTACTCAGGAACGGTTGAGCAGTTCTTC.

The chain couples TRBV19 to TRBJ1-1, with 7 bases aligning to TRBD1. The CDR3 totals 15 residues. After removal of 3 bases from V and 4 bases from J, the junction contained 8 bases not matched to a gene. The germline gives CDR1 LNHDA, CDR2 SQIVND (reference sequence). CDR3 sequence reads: CASSIRQGKITEAFF. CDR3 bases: TGTGCCAGTAGTATTCGACAGGGAAAAATCACTGAAGCTTTCTTT.

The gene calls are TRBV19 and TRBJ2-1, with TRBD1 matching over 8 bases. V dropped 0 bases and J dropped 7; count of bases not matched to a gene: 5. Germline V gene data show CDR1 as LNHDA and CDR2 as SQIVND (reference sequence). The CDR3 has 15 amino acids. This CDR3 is CASSIDRGLGNEQFF. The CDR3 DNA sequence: TGTGCCAGTAGTATAGACAGGGGGCTCGGAAATGAGCAGTTCTTC.

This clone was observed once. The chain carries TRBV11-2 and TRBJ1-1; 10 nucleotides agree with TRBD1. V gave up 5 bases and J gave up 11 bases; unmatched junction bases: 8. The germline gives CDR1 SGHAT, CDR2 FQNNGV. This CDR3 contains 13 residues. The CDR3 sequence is CASSPDRGNWAFF. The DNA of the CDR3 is TGTGCCAGCAGCCCGGACAGGGGGAATTGGGCTTTCTTT.

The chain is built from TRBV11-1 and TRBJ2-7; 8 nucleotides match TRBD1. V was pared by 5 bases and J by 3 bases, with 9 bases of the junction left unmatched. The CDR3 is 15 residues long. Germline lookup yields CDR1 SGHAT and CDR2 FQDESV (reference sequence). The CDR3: CASSPAGTGHYEQYF. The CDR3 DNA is TGTGCCAGCAGCCCCGCCGGGACAGGCCACTACGAGCAGTACTTC.

This chain's CDR3 is CASSLRVASSSYNEQFF. CDR3 bases: TGTGCCAGCAGTTTACGGGTAGCGTCGAGCTCCTACAATGAGCAGTTCTTC. The chain uses TRBV27 and TRBJ2-1; TRBD2 is a possible D gene (5 bases). Germline V gives CDR1 MNHEY, CDR2 SMNVEV (reference sequence). V dropped 2 bases and J dropped 0 bases, with 14 bases sitting between them. This CDR3 spans 17 amino acids.

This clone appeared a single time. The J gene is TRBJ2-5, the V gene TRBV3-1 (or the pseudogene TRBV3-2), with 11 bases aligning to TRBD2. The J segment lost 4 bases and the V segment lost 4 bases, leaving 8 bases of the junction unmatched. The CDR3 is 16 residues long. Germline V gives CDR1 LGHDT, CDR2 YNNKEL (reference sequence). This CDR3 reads CASSPRGSGRGETQYF. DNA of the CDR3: TGTGCCAGCAGCCCCCGGGGTAGCGGGAGGGGAGAGACCCAGTACTTC.

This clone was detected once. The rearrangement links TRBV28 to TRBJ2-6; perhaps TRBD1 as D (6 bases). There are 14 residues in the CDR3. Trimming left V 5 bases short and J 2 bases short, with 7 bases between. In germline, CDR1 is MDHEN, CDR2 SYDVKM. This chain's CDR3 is CASSGTPGANVLTF. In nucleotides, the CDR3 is TGTGCCAGCAGTGGGACACCTGGGGCCAACGTCCTGACTTTC.

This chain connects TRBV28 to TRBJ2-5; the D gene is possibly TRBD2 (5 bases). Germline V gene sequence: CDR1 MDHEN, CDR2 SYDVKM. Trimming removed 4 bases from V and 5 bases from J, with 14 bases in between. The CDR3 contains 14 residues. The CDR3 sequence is CASSSHRASETQYF. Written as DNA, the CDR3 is TGTGCCAGCAGTTCCCATCGGGCTAGCGAGACCCAGTACTTC.

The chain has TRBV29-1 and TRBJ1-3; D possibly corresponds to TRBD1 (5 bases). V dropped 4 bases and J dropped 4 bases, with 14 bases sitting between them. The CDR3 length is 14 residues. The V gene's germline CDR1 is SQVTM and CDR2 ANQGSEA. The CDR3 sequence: CSVVVRERGNTIYF. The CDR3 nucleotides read TGCAGCGTTGTAGTCAGGGAGCGGGGAAACACCATATATTTT. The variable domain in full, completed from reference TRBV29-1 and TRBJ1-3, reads SAVISQKPSRDICQRGTSLTIQCQVDSQVTMMFWYRQQPGQSLTLIATANQGSEATYESGFVIDKFPISRPNLTFSTLTVSNMSPEDSSIYLCSVVVRERGNTIYFGEGSWLTVV.

DNA for the CDR3: TGTGCCAGTAGTATAGGGGCAGCTACTAGCACAGATACGCAGTATTTT. Amino acids: CASSIGAATSTDTQYF. The rearrangement links TRBV19 to TRBJ2-3, with D uncertain. Deletions cut 1 base from V and 0 bases from J, with 11 bases between. CDR3 length: 16 residues. Germline CDR1 LNHDA, CDR2 SQIVND (reference sequence).

DNA of the CDR3: TGTGCCAGCAGTTCCTGGACAGGGAGAAAGGCCTACGAGCAGTACTTC. Its protein product is CASSSWTGRKAYEQYF. V gene TRBV27 combines with J gene TRBJ2-7, with 8 bases that match TRBD1. Germline CDR1 is MNHEY and CDR2 is SMNVEV (reference sequence). The V gene end was trimmed by 4 bases and the J gene end by 2 bases; junction bases not matched to a gene: 10. CDR3 length equals 16 residues.

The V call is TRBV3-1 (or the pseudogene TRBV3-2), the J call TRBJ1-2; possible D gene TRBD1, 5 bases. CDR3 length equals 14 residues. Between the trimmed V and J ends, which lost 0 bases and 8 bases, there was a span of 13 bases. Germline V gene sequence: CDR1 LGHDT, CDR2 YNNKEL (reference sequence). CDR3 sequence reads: CASSQEGTQRGYTF. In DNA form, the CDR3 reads TGTGCCAGCAGCCAAGAAGGGACCCAACGGGGCTACACCTTC.

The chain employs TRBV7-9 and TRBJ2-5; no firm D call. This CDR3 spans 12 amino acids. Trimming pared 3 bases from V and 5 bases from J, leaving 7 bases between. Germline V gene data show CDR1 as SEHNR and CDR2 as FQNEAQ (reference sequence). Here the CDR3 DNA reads TGTGCCAGCAGCTTCCCAAGGGAGACCCAGTACTTC. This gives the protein CASSFPRETQYF.

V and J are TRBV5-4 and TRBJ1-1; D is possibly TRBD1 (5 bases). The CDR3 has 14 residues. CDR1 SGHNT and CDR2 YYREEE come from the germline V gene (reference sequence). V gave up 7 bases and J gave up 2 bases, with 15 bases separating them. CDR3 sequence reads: CASSRGAINTEAFF. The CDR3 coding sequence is TGTGCCAGCTCACGTGGGGCTATTAACACTGAAGCTTTCTTT.

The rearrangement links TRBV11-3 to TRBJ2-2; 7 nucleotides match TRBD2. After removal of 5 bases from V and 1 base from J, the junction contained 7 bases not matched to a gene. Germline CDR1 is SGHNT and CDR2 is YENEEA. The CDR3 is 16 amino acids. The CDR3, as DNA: TGTGCCAGCAGCCCCATCCGGGGGGAGAACACCGGGGAGCTGTTTTTT. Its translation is CASSPIRGENTGELFF.

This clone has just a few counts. CDR3 DNA: TGTGCCAGCAGCCCCAGCCCCGACGGCACTGAAGCTTTCTTT. Translating it yields CASSPSPDGTEAFF. This rearrangement joins TRBV2 to TRBJ1-1; D is unclear. V gave up 6 bases and J gave up 4 bases, with 15 bases separating them. Germline-derived CDR1 and CDR2 are SNHLY and FYNNEI. The CDR3 runs 14 residues.

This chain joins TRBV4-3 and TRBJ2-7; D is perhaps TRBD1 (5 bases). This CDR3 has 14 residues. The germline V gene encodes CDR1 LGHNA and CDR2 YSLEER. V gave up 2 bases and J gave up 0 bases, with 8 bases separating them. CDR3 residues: CASSQFGASYEQYF. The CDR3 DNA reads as TGCGCCAGCAGCCAATTTGGGGCCTCCTACGAGCAGTACTTC.

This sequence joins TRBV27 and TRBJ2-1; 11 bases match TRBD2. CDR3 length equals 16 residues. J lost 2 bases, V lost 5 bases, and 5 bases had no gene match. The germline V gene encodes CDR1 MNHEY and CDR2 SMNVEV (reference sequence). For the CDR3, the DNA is TGTGCCAGCAGTCTGCGACTAGCGGGACCCTACAATGAGCAGTTCTTC. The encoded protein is CASSLRLAGPYNEQFF.

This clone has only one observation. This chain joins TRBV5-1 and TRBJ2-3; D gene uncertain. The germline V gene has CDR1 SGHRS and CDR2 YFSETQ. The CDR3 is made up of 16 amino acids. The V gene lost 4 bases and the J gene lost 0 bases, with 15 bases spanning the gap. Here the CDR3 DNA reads TGCGCCAGCAGCAAAATGATGACGACTAGCACAGATACGCAGTATTTT. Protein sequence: CASSKMMTTSTDTQYF. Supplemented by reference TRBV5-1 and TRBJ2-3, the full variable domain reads KAGVTQTPRYLIKTRGQQVTLSCSPISGHRSVSWYQQTPGQGLQFLFEYFSETQRNKGNFPGRFSGRQFSNSRSEMNVSTLELGDSALYLCASSKMMTTSTDTQYFGPGTRLTVL.

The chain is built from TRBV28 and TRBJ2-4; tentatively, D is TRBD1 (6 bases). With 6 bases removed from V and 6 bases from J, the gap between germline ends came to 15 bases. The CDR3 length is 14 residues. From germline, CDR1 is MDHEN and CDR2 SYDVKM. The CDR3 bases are TGTGCCAGCAGCTCCCTTGGGGGCACAAACATTCAGTACTTC. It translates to CASSSLGGTNIQYF.

The CDR3 DNA is TGTGCCAGCAGTTTTCGAGGATTTGGGGGGGCGGCAAAACTGTTTTTT. As protein: CASSFRGFGGAAKLFF. J is TRBJ1-4 and V is TRBV28, with a possible D match to TRBD1 (6 bases). The germline V and J ends were trimmed by 3 bases and 10 bases, with 21 bases remaining between them. CDR1 is MDHEN, CDR2 SYDVKM, per germline. This CDR3 is built from 16 residues. Variable domain in full (rest from reference TRBV28 and TRBJ1-4): DVKVTQSSRYLVKRTGEKVFLECVQDMDHENMFWYRQDPGLGLRLIYFSYDVKMKEKGDIPEGYSVSREKKERFSLILESASTNQTSMYLCASSFRGFGGAAKLFFGSGTQLSVL.

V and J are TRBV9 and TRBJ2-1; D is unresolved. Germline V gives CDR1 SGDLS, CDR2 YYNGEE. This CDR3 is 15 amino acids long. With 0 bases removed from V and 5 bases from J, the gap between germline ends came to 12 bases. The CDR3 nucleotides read TGTGCCAGCAGCGTAGGGGAAGGGTTCCACAATGAGCAGTTCTTC. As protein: CASSVGEGFHNEQFF.